This T cell receptor beta chain came from a study of post-analysis software for immune sequencing data. A single count supports this clonotype. What it binds is unknown. Researchers reported that TCR beta cDNA libraries carried unique molecular identifiers. Roughly 500,000 cDNA molecules were obtained per 1 to 10 million input T cells. One entry per CDR3 protein results from TCRdb running MiXCR on the PCR reads. The sample shows approximately 770,000 distinct CDR3 sequences, around 42% of them seen only once. Whole-study results and caveats: Batch-matched samples strongly co-clustered by F measure. When patients were compared with controls, a handful of TRBV segments were more frequent, TRBV5-6, TRBV5-1 and TRBV20-1 among them.

CDR1 and CDR2 from the germline V gene are SGHTA and FQGNSA. Between the trimmed V and J ends, which lost 1 base and 3 bases, there was a span of 7 bases. The CDR3 is 14 residues long. Sample: blood. The J gene is TRBJ2-1, the V gene TRBV7-2, with D unresolved. This receptor was obtained from a girl between 5 and 17 years old with multiple sclerosis. The CDR3 spells CASSLEPYYNEQFF. CDR3 bases: TGTGCCAGCAGCTTAGAACCTTACTACAATGAGCAGTTCTTC.